Listed below are T cell receptor beta chains from one sample, sequenced in a study of T cell responses to AZD1222 COVID-19 vaccine. Only in-frame clones appear in the TCRdb table, and some are missing; sequencing was by immunoSEQ multiplex PCR. The sample includes 130,000 or so clones, more than 75% of them seen just once. The source material was peripheral blood, sampled on day 0 of AZD1222 vaccination. The origin of the receptors is an adult in good health. CDR3s include the opening cysteine and the closing phenylalanine or tryptophan. The D gene is left open where the match is weak.

v_call: TRBV6-6; d_call: NA; cdr3_length: 13; cdr3_aa: CASRRTADYEQYF
v_call: TRBV7-2; d_call: NA; cdr3_length: 16; cdr3_aa: CASSLAPGKAKNIQYF
v_call: TRBV5-5; d_call: NA; cdr3_length: 15; cdr3_aa: CASSLYLDNNYGYTF
v_call: TRBV7-2; d_call: NA; cdr3_length: 15; cdr3_aa: CASSLEALGSEKLFF
v_call: TRBV9; d_call: NA; cdr3_length: 16; cdr3_aa: CASSVYRSSYNSPLHF
v_call: TRBV5-1; d_call: TRBD2; cdr3_length: 13; cdr3_aa: CASSSLAVDEQYF
v_call: TRBV28; d_call: TRBD1; cdr3_length: 16; cdr3_aa: CASSENPTPDRDGYTF
v_call: TRBV6-5; d_call: TRBD1; cdr3_length: 14; cdr3_aa: CASKYGQGNSPLHF
v_call: TRBV6-2/TRBV6-3; d_call: TRBD1; cdr3_length: 15; cdr3_aa: CASSSFDRDPGELFF
v_call: TRBV19; d_call: TRBD1; cdr3_length: 15; cdr3_aa: CASIGQGAVNQPQHF
v_call: TRBV7-8; d_call: TRBD2; cdr3_length: 19; cdr3_aa: CASSARTSGGLSGANVLTF
v_call: TRBV5-1; d_call: TRBD1; cdr3_length: 15; cdr3_aa: CASSPPGTGCQPQHF
v_call: TRBV7-6; d_call: NA; cdr3_length: 12; cdr3_aa: CASSLGGYGYTF
v_call: TRBV29-1; d_call: NA; cdr3_length: 13; cdr3_aa: CSVEGQSLNEQFF
v_call: TRBV27; d_call: NA; cdr3_length: 13; cdr3_aa: CASSFGQYTEAFF
v_call: TRBV7-2; d_call: NA; cdr3_length: 12; cdr3_aa: CASSSSGMKLFF
v_call: TRBV9; d_call: NA; cdr3_length: 15; cdr3_aa: CASSVTDSYNSPLHF
v_call: TRBV7-6; d_call: NA; cdr3_length: 15; cdr3_aa: CASSLGQGGSSPLHF
v_call: TRBV7-9; d_call: NA; cdr3_length: 15; cdr3_aa: CASSFGTPYNSPLHF
v_call: TRBV18; d_call: NA; cdr3_length: 13; cdr3_aa: CAGGAGSGETQYF
v_call: TRBV3-1/TRBV3-2; d_call: NA; cdr3_length: 14; cdr3_aa: CASSQDLRGTTQYF
v_call: TRBV6-5; d_call: TRBD1; cdr3_length: 13; cdr3_aa: CASRPTGVYGYTF
v_call: TRBV19; d_call: NA; cdr3_length: 14; cdr3_aa: CASSIVQINQPQHF
v_call: TRBV5-6; d_call: NA; cdr3_length: 15; cdr3_aa: CASSYRVTGANVLTF
v_call: TRBV9; d_call: NA; cdr3_length: 15; cdr3_aa: CASSVDSGINQPQHF
v_call: TRBV4-3; d_call: TRBD1; cdr3_length: 18; cdr3_aa: CASSQFRDRGPSTGELFF
v_call: TRBV4-1; d_call: NA; cdr3_length: 12; cdr3_aa: CASSQGWETQYF
v_call: TRBV6-2/TRBV6-3; d_call: TRBD1; cdr3_length: 15; cdr3_aa: CASSYSTGSFNGYTF
v_call: TRBV9; d_call: TRBD2; cdr3_length: 15; cdr3_aa: CASSAGGPGTDTQYF
v_call: TRBV29-1; d_call: NA; cdr3_length: 12; cdr3_aa: CSVETGKDTQYF
v_call: TRBV27; d_call: NA; cdr3_length: 13; cdr3_aa: CASRRDSGWEQYF
v_call: TRBV6-5; d_call: NA; cdr3_length: 14; cdr3_aa: CAIADLPRTDTQYF
v_call: TRBV7-6; d_call: NA; cdr3_length: 13; cdr3_aa: CASSLQQNTEAFF
v_call: TRBV7-2; d_call: NA; cdr3_length: 15; cdr3_aa: CASSLVSGAAYEQYF
v_call: TRBV7-9; d_call: TRBD2; cdr3_length: 18; cdr3_aa: CASSAPRGEGGYSYEQYF
v_call: TRBV29-1; d_call: TRBD1; cdr3_length: 13; cdr3_aa: CSVRTGGYGEQYF
v_call: TRBV11-2; d_call: NA; cdr3_length: 15; cdr3_aa: CASSLGEGTDYGYTF
v_call: TRBV29-1; d_call: NA; cdr3_length: 13; cdr3_aa: CSVEETGNYGYTF
v_call: TRBV15; d_call: TRBD1; cdr3_length: 16; cdr3_aa: CATSRRDRGLADTQYF
v_call: TRBV5-1; d_call: TRBD1; cdr3_length: 16; cdr3_aa: CASSHGEGATGNTIYF
v_call: TRBV5-1; d_call: NA; cdr3_length: 13; cdr3_aa: CASSFQVEEKLFF
v_call: TRBV24-1; d_call: NA; cdr3_length: 13; cdr3_aa: CATSDERSYGYTF
v_call: TRBV28; d_call: TRBD1; cdr3_length: 14; cdr3_aa: CASSEDRGLRKQYF
v_call: TRBV2; d_call: NA; cdr3_length: 19; cdr3_aa: CASSLIFKTASAGLDEQYF
v_call: TRBV24-1; d_call: NA; cdr3_length: 13; cdr3_aa: CATSDSRGITQYF
v_call: TRBV7-8; d_call: NA; cdr3_length: 16; cdr3_aa: CASSLNTAGSGSPLHF
v_call: TRBV9; d_call: TRBD2; cdr3_length: 16; cdr3_aa: CASSVSGTTNTGELFF
v_call: TRBV30; d_call: NA; cdr3_length: 15; cdr3_aa: CAWTRLGEGNSPLHF
v_call: TRBV28; d_call: NA; cdr3_length: 11; cdr3_aa: CASSRQETQYF
v_call: TRBV2; d_call: NA; cdr3_length: 11; cdr3_aa: CASKSRTEQYF
v_call: TRBV18; d_call: NA; cdr3_length: 13; cdr3_aa: CASSPQRDEPQHF
v_call: TRBV28; d_call: NA; cdr3_length: 13; cdr3_aa: CASSDRSRYGYTF
v_call: TRBV28; d_call: NA; cdr3_length: 14; cdr3_aa: CASTPLTGYYEQYF
v_call: TRBV23-1; d_call: NA; cdr3_length: 14; cdr3_aa: CASSHLGGGEKLFF
v_call: TRBV6-2/TRBV6-3; d_call: NA; cdr3_length: 16; cdr3_aa: CASSYRVIGQSYEQYF